This T cell receptor beta chain originates from a study of T cell responses to AZD1222 COVID-19 vaccine. The study, taken as a whole, reports: Donor demographics were predominantly white British with a female majority; clonal diversity may be underestimated.

Comment on this clone: Antigen: not known.

Germline values: CDR1 SQVTM, CDR2 ANQGSEA. The V end was cut by 0 bases, the J end by 2 bases, with 5 bases between. The CDR3 contains 13 residues. The protocol was immunoSEQ multiplex PCR, while the TCRdb copy is restricted to in-frame clones and leaves out a portion. The table includes 95,000 or so clones, approximately 90% detected once. The origin of this receptor is an adult who received the AZD1222 COVID-19 vaccine. V and J are TRBV29-1 and TRBJ1-5, with D tentatively TRBD1 (5 bases). The starting material was peripheral blood, obtained 28 days after the second AZD1222 dose. The DNA for the CDR3 is TGCAGCGTTGAAGAAGGGGGCAATCAGCCCCAGCATTTT. Translating it yields CSVEEGGNQPQHF.